The 31 T cell receptor beta chains reported below all come from one sample, sequenced in a study of radiotherapy plus CTLA-4 blockade in lung cancer. The table came from immunoSEQ multiplex PCR; TCRdb's copy has only in-frame clones and leaves some out. Here the sample spans 75,000 to 100,000 clones, around nine tenths being singletons. This specimen was peripheral blood, taken from a patient treated with radiotherapy plus ipilimumab. Receptors originate from a human donor with non-small cell lung cancer that progressed on radiotherapy plus ipilimumab.

CDR3 residues: CASSKALSRGPGNTIYF. CDR3 coding DNA: TGTGCCAGCAGCAAAGCGCTTTCCAGGGGGCCTGGAAACACCATATATTTT. The J gene is TRBJ1-3, the V gene TRBV21-1; TRBD1 was called by the table and not checked on the DNA. TRBV21-1 represents a pseudogene. The CDR3 contains 17 residues.

The chain couples TRBV10-3 to TRBJ1-5; the match to TRBD1 covers 7 bases. CDR1 and CDR2 (germline): ENHRY, SYGVKD. The V segment lost 2 bases and the J segment 6 bases; nucleotides outside the gene matches: 4. The CDR3 loop spans 14 amino acids. The CDR3 coding sequence is TGTGCCATCAGTGAGGGACAGGTCAGTCAGCCCCAGCATTTT. Translation gives CAISEGQVSQPQHF.

The V gene is TRBV18, the J gene TRBJ1-1; a weak D match, TRBD1 (6 bases). This CDR3 is built from 16 residues. Between the trimmed V and J ends, which lost 0 bases and 1 base, there was a span of 12 bases. The germline V gene encodes CDR1 KGHSH and CDR2 LQKENI. The CDR3 region is CASSPPGGHRNTEAFF. The CDR3 DNA sequence: TGTGCCAGCTCACCACCGGGGGGGCACCGGAACACTGAAGCTTTCTTT.

The chain carries TRBV7-9 and TRBJ1-5, with D possibly matching TRBD1 (5 bases). Germline assignment: CDR1 SEHNR and CDR2 FQNEAQ (reference sequence). The CDR3 has 14 residues. Trimming removed 3 bases at V and 6 bases at J, with 12 bases between. CDR3 protein: CASSFGQGSQPQHF. In nucleotides, the CDR3 is TGTGCCAGCAGCTTCGGGCAGGGAAGTCAGCCCCAGCATTTT.

The genes are TRBV7-9 and TRBJ2-1; D gene ambiguous. The V end lost 1 base, the J end lost 9 bases, and 10 bases lay between the germline ends. The CDR3 totals 13 residues. CDR1 and CDR2 (germline): SEHNR, FQNEAQ (reference sequence). CDR3 in DNA: TGTGCCAGCAGCTTAGTGGCGATGGGTGAGCAGTTCTTC. This gives the protein CASSLVAMGEQFF.

The chain couples TRBV30 to TRBJ1-2; D uncertain. Germline V gene lookup returns CDR1 GTSNPN and CDR2 SVGIG (reference sequence). Between the trimmed V and J ends, which lost 0 bases and 9 bases, there was a span of 17 bases. This CDR3 has 14 residues. In DNA, the CDR3 is TGTGCCTGGAGTGTACTTCAGGCCCGGGGTAGCTACACCTTC. Residues: CAWSVLQARGSYTF.

This chain connects TRBV5-6 to TRBJ2-7, with TRBD2 matching 8 bases. The CDR3 length is 15 residues. With 4 bases clipped from V and 2 bases from J, the junction kept 8 bases outside the gene matches. CDR1 is SGHDT, CDR2 YYEEEE, per germline. CDR3 in amino acids: CASSTQSGSPYEQYF. The CDR3 DNA sequence: TGTGCCAGCAGCACCCAAAGCGGGAGCCCCTACGAGCAGTACTTC.

The table lists this clone with a count of one. This sample includes further DNA sequences coding for the same CDR3. The chain has TRBV30 and TRBJ1-2; maybe TRBD1 (5 bases). Germline values: CDR1 GTSNPN, CDR2 SVGIG (reference sequence). Trimming removed 4 bases at V and 7 bases at J, with 16 bases between. The CDR3 covers 13 residues. CDR3 coding DNA: TGTGCCTGGACAGGGTTGGTTCGTCGTGGCTACACCTTC. It encodes CAWTGLVRRGYTF.

The chain couples TRBV29-1 to TRBJ1-2, with 12 bases that match TRBD1. Germline assignment: CDR1 SQVTM and CDR2 ANQGSEA. The CDR3 runs 18 residues. The V segment lost 3 bases and the J segment 4 bases; nucleotides outside the gene matches: 15. As DNA, the CDR3 is TGCAGCGTTGAGTGGATAGGGGGACAGGGGGCGCCCGGCTATGGCTACACCTTC. Amino acid sequence: CSVEWIGGQGAPGYGYTF.

The gene calls are TRBV10-3 and TRBJ2-7; D gene unclear. CDR1 is ENHRY, CDR2 SYGVKD, per germline. V was cut by 10 bases and J by 3 bases, with 13 bases left in between. This CDR3 is 12 amino acids long. The CDR3: CATRVPGYEQYF. The CDR3 DNA is TGTGCCACCCGGGTACCGGGCTACGAGCAGTACTTC.

The J gene is TRBJ2-7, the V gene TRBV5-8, with TRBD1 identical over 9 bases. The V segment lost 9 bases and the J segment 0 bases; nucleotides outside the gene matches: 10. The CDR3 sequence is 15 residues long. CDR1 SGHTS and CDR2 YDEGEE come from the germline V gene. As DNA, the CDR3 is TGTGCCACCTCGAAACAGGGGGCAACCTCCTACGAGCAGTACTTC. Protein: CATSKQGATSYEQYF.

The chain combines TRBV6-6 with TRBJ2-2; a possible D gene is TRBD1 (5 bases). Germline assignment: CDR1 MNHNY and CDR2 SVGAGI (reference sequence). The CDR3 sequence is 16 residues long. The ends were cut back, 1 base at V and 4 bases at J, with 13 bases in the middle. For the CDR3, the DNA is TGTGCCAGCAGTTACTTCCTAGACAGTCTCACCGGGGAGCTGTTTTTT. As protein: CASSYFLDSLTGELFF.

This CDR3 reads CASSMADSPLNSPLHF. In DNA, the CDR3 is TGCGCCAGCAGCATGGCGGACAGTCCCCTTAATTCACCCCTCCACTTT. The chain couples TRBV4-1 to TRBJ1-6; possible D gene TRBD1, 6 bases. Germline V gives CDR1 MGHRA, CDR2 YSYEKL. The CDR3 runs 16 residues. V lost 5 bases and J 6 bases, leaving 17 bases between the germline ends.

J is TRBJ2-1 and V is TRBV9, with D unresolved. CDR1 is SGDLS and CDR2 is YYNGEE in the germline V gene. This CDR3 is built from 15 residues. V lost 4 bases and J lost 0, with 11 bases in between. The chain's CDR3 is CASSFDESSYNEQFF. The CDR3 DNA reads TGTGCCAGCAGCTTCGACGAGAGCTCCTACAATGAGCAGTTCTTC.

This CDR3 is CAWRIEPRAENQPQHF. The CDR3 DNA reads TGTGCCTGGAGGATAGAACCGCGGGCAGAGAATCAGCCCCAGCATTTT. This rearrangement joins TRBV30 to TRBJ1-5; D is undetermined. Trimming took 3 bases from V and 4 from J, leaving 19 bases between them. Germline V CDR1 and CDR2: GTSNPN, SVGIG (reference sequence). This CDR3 has 16 amino acids.

The gene calls are TRBV13 and TRBJ2-2; 9 nucleotides line up with TRBD1. Per the germline V gene, CDR1 is PRHDT and CDR2 is FYEKMQ (reference sequence). The V segment lost 5 bases and the J segment 7 bases; nucleotides outside the gene matches: 8. The CDR3 runs to 15 residues. CDR3 nucleotides: TGTGCCAGCAGCCCGGGACAGGGTTCTGGCGGGGAGCTGTTTTTT. Amino acid sequence: CASSPGQGSGGELFF.

V is TRBV19 and J is TRBJ2-1; TRBD2 matches at 9 bases. The V gene end was trimmed by 5 bases and the J gene end by 7 bases; junction bases not matched to a gene: 18. Germline V gene data show CDR1 as LNHDA and CDR2 as SQIVND (reference sequence). This CDR3 is built from 18 residues. For the CDR3, the DNA is TGTGCCAGTAGTCAAACGTCGACTCTAGCGGGACATCGAAATGAGCAGTTCTTC. It is translated as CASSQTSTLAGHRNEQFF.

This chain connects TRBV28 to TRBJ2-7; 12 bases are a match to TRBD2. With V trimmed by 8 bases and J by 4 bases, 9 bases remained unmatched. The CDR3 has 15 amino acids. The germline gives CDR1 MDHEN, CDR2 SYDVKM. CDR3 bases: TGTGCCAGCCGCCCCCTGACTAGCGGGAGTTACGAGCAGTACTTC. It encodes CASRPLTSGSYEQYF. Variable domain in full (rest from reference TRBV28 and TRBJ2-7): DVKVTQSSRYLVKRTGEKVFLECVQDMDHENMFWYRQDPGLGLRLIYFSYDVKMKEKGDIPEGYSVSREKKERFSLILESASTNQTSMYLCASRPLTSGSYEQYFGPGTRLTVT.

The CDR3 DNA sequence: TGTGCCAGCACCTATAAAGGGCCGCGGAAGAACACTGAAGCTTTCTTT. The encoded protein is CASTYKGPRKNTEAFF. This chain connects TRBV2 to TRBJ1-1, with unresolved D. Germline CDR1 and CDR2: SNHLY and FYNNEI. The ends were cut back, 7 bases at V and 1 base at J, with 19 bases in the middle. This CDR3 region has 16 residues.

The chain recombines TRBV5-6 with TRBJ1-5; tentatively, D is TRBD1 (5 bases). There are 12 residues in the CDR3. Germline values: CDR1 SGHDT, CDR2 YYEEEE. The germline V and J ends were trimmed by 3 bases and 4 bases, with 5 bases remaining between them. CDR3 sequence (DNA): TGTGCCAGCAGCTCAGGGAATCAGCCCCAGCATTTT. Amino acid sequence: CASSSGNQPQHF.

The chain has TRBV4-2 and TRBJ2-1; D may be TRBD2 (6 bases). The CDR3 covers 15 residues. V was pared by 0 bases and J by 7 bases, with 13 bases between. Germline loops: CDR1 LGHNA, CDR2 YNFKEQ. CDR3 nucleotide sequence: TGTGCCAGCAGCCAAGAACCGGGACTGAGGAATGAGCAGTTCTTC. Translated: CASSQEPGLRNEQFF.

V usage is TRBV6-5 and J usage is TRBJ2-2, with 8 bases aligning to TRBD2. The CDR3 has 15 residues. After removal of 6 bases from V and 0 bases from J, the junction contained 3 bases not matched to a gene. Germline V gives CDR1 MNHEY, CDR2 SVGAGI. The CDR3 reads CASRLTSANTGELFF. CDR3 bases: TGTGCCAGCAGACTGACTAGCGCGAACACCGGGGAGCTGTTTTTT.

This rearrangement joins TRBV7-5 to TRBJ2-7; whether TRBD1, the table's D call, matches the DNA was not checked. TRBV7-5 is designated a pseudogene. CDR3 length: 19 residues. The CDR3 sequence: CARSLYRYRRLPQGYEQYF. CDR3 DNA: TGTGCCAGAAGCTTATACCGATACCGGAGATTACCCCAGGGCTACGAGCAGTACTTC.

This clone has a single count. The rearrangement links TRBV6-5 to TRBJ2-7; TRBD1 matches at 9 bases. CDR1 is MNHEY and CDR2 is SVGAGI in the germline V gene. V dropped 6 bases and J dropped 3; count of bases not matched to a gene: 9. The CDR3 loop spans 15 amino acids. The CDR3 sequence: CASRNTGTGIYEQYF. CDR3 DNA sequence: TGTGCCAGCAGGAACACCGGGACAGGGATCTACGAGCAGTACTTC.

This clone has just one count. The CDR3: CASSQSLLGAGEAFF. As DNA, the CDR3 is TGCGCCAGCAGCCAGTCATTGTTGGGGGCCGGTGAAGCTTTCTTT. The chain recombines TRBV4-1 with TRBJ1-1, with a tentative D call TRBD1 (6 bases). The CDR3 has 15 amino acids. Germline assignment: CDR1 MGHRA and CDR2 YSYEKL. Deletions cut 3 bases from V and 7 bases from J, with 18 bases between.

The chain employs TRBV5-1 and TRBJ2-7, with D possibly TRBD1 on 6 matching bases. Deletions cut 0 bases from V and 3 bases from J, with 13 bases between. Germline V CDR1 and CDR2: SGHRS, YFSETQ. The CDR3 contains 15 residues. The CDR3 DNA sequence: TGCGCCAGCAGCTTGGCTGGGGGCCTGGTCTACGAGCAGTACTTC. The encoded protein is CASSLAGGLVYEQYF.

The V call is TRBV6-5, the J call TRBJ1-1; no definite D call. Deletions cut 5 bases from V and 5 bases from J, with 9 bases between. In germline, CDR1 is MNHEY, CDR2 SVGAGI. CDR3 length: 12 residues. The CDR3 nucleotides are TGTGCCAGCAGTCAAGGATTGACTGAAGCTTTCTTT. Protein: CASSQGLTEAFF.

This chain links TRBV2 with TRBJ1-1; no reliable D call. V was cut by 6 bases and J by 0 bases, with 11 bases left in between. This CDR3 comprises 14 residues. Germline V lookup: CDR1 SNHLY, CDR2 FYNNEI. The CDR3: CASSFGLLNTEAFF. As DNA, the CDR3 is TGTGCCAGCAGCTTTGGACTTTTGAACACTGAAGCTTTCTTT.

The chain carries TRBV7-9 and TRBJ2-7, with D possibly being TRBD1 or TRBD2 (5 bases each). The CDR3 has 13 residues. Per germline, CDR1 SEHNR and CDR2 FQNEAQ (reference sequence). Trimming removed 5 bases at V and 3 bases at J, with 11 bases between. CDR3 bases: TGTGCCAGCAGCACCGGGGCCATCTACGAGCAGTACTTC. This codes for CASSTGAIYEQYF.

This clone was picked up a small number of times. The chain links TRBV5-6 to TRBJ1-1, with TRBD1 matching over 8 bases. Germline V gene data show CDR1 as SGHDT and CDR2 as YYEEEE. CDR3 size: 14 residues. The V gene end was trimmed by 4 bases and the J gene end by 1 base; junction bases not matched to a gene: 3. CDR3 bases: TGTGCCAGCAGCATCGGGACAGGGAACACTGAAGCTTTCTTT. Residues: CASSIGTGNTEAFF.

The V gene is TRBV18, the J gene TRBJ1-1; D uncertain. CDR3 length equals 12 residues. Trimming cost V 4 bases and J 3 bases, with 6 bases left between them. Germline V gives CDR1 KGHSH, CDR2 LQKENI. In DNA, the CDR3 is TGTGCCAGCTCACACGGGGACACTGAAGCTTTCTTT. It yields the protein CASSHGDTEAFF. Complete variable domain (other parts from reference TRBV18 and TRBJ1-1): NAGVMQNPRHLVRRRGQEARLRCSPMKGHSHVYWYRQLPEEGLKFMVYLQKENIIDESGMPKERFSAEFPKEGPSILRIQQVVRGDSAAYFCASSHGDTEAFFGQGTRLTVV.